These T cell receptor beta chains were read from a single sample in a study of T cells in Graves' hyperthyroidism and ophthalmopathy. MiXCR was run by TCRdb on the multiplex PCR reads, yielding one entry per CDR3 protein. The table records a few hundred thousand distinct CDR3 sequences, more than 15% of them present only once. The specimen sequenced was blood. The receptors stem from a woman aged 18-29 years with Graves' ophthalmopathy. CDR3s include the opening cysteine and the closing phenylalanine or tryptophan. Each record gives: V gene, D gene, clone size, J gene, CDR3 protein, CDR3 DNA. A D gene is named only where the DNA matches it firmly. Clone sizes are given selectively: once, few, many, or a class where the clone is expanded.

TRBV4-2	-	few	TRBJ1-2	CASSQEIGTRGGGYTF	TGTGCCAGCAGCCAAGAGATCGGTACCCGAGGAGGGGGCTACACCTTC
TRBV4-1	-	many	TRBJ1-1	CASSRLWGQVTEAFF	TGCGCCAGCAGCCGCTTATGGGGGCAGGTCACTGAAGCTTTCTTT
TRBV3-1	-	many	TRBJ2-4	CASSQETQRNIQYF	TGTGCCAGCAGCCAAGAAACCCAACGAAACATTCAGTACTTC
TRBV28	-	many	TRBJ1-2	CASSLSYGYTF	TGTGCCAGCAGTTTATCTTATGGCTACACCTTC
TRBV6-1	-	many	TRBJ2-7	CASSEAEGYEQYF	TGTGCCAGCAGTGAAGCTGAGGGCTACGAGCAGTACTTC
TRBV6-5	TRBD2	few	TRBJ2-7	CASSYSRRGYSYEQYF	TGTGCCAGCAGTTACTCGAGGCGGGGGTACTCCTACGAGCAGTACTTC
TRBV5-6	-	-	TRBJ1-1	CASSSTVRWDTEAFF	TGTGCCAGCAGCTCGACTGTGAGGTGGGACACTGAAGCTTTCTTT
TRBV9	TRBD1	once	TRBJ1-4	CASSETNGDRSNEKLFF	TGTGCCAGCAGCGAGACAAATGGGGACAGGAGCAATGAAAAACTGTTTTTT
TRBV11-2	TRBD1	many	TRBJ1-6	CASRATGDAANSPLHF	TGTGCCAGCAGGGCCACAGGGGACGCAGCAAATTCACCCCTCCACTTT
TRBV7-9	-	many	TRBJ2-7	CASSPDLAGEQYF	TGTGCCAGCAGCCCGGATCTAGCAGGCGAGCAGTACTTC
TRBV20-1	-	many	TRBJ2-1	CSARHPRGGSYNEQFF	TGCAGTGCTAGACACCCACGAGGAGGATCCTACAATGAGCAGTTCTTC
TRBV12-5	TRBD2	-	TRBJ2-1	CASGQVAGGTLNEQFF	TGTGCTAGTGGACAAGTAGCGGGAGGAACCCTCAATGAGCAGTTCTTC
TRBV7-2	TRBD2	-	TRBJ2-2	CASSLDGGGATGELFF	TGTGCCAGCAGCTTAGACGGCGGGGGGGCCACCGGGGAGCTGTTTTTT
TRBV27	-	many	TRBJ2-7	CASSLGLVPKDEQYF	TGTGCCAGCAGTTTAGGTTTAGTTCCGAAGGACGAGCAGTACTTC
TRBV28	-	many	TRBJ1-5	CASSFQGPNQPQHF	TGTGCCAGCAGTTTTCAGGGGCCCAATCAGCCCCAGCATTTT
TRBV12-3/TRBV12-4	-	many	TRBJ1-5	CASSLGAWNQPQHF	TGTGCCAGCAGTTTAGGAGCGTGGAATCAGCCCCAGCATTTT
TRBV27	-	many	TRBJ1-6	CASSLSLSSYNSPLHF	TGTGCCAGCAGTTTATCCCTTAGCTCCTATAATTCACCCCTCCACTTT
TRBV5-4	-	once	TRBJ2-3	CASSQDERARDTQYF	TGTGCCAGCAGCCAAGATGAGCGGGCCAGAGATACGCAGTATTTT
TRBV30	-	many	TRBJ1-1	CAWSQGEAFF	TGTGCCTGGAGCCAGGGTGAAGCTTTCTTT
TRBV7-3	TRBD2	many	TRBJ2-1	CASSLTGLAGVEQFF	TGTGCCAGCAGCTTAACTGGACTAGCGGGAGTTGAGCAGTTCTTC
TRBV5-1	-	many	TRBJ2-1	CASGKGQYNEQFF	TGCGCCAGCGGCAAAGGACAGTACAATGAGCAGTTCTTC
TRBV7-8	-	many	TRBJ2-1	CASSFTGSSYNEQFF	TGTGCCAGCAGCTTCACAGGGAGCTCCTACAATGAGCAGTTCTTC
TRBV28	TRBD1	many	TRBJ1-2	CASSLVQGGGYTF	TGTGCCAGCAGCCTGGTGCAGGGGGGAGGCTACACCTTC
TRBV3-1	TRBD2	many	TRBJ2-5	CASSPTSGGFGETQYF	TGTGCCAGCAGCCCGACTAGCGGGGGCTTCGGGGAGACCCAGTACTTC
TRBV11-3	TRBD2	few	TRBJ2-1	CASSRLAGQNNEQFF	TGTGCCAGCAGCCGACTAGCGGGACAAAACAATGAGCAGTTCTTC
TRBV2	TRBD2	-	TRBJ2-1	CASSEIGVAGSTGYNEQFF	TGTGCCAGCAGTGAAATTGGGGTAGCGGGGTCCACAGGCTACAATGAGCAGTTCTTC
TRBV24-1	-	many	TRBJ2-1	CATSDLRRDSTSNEQFF	TGTGCCACCAGTGATTTGCGGAGGGACAGTACCTCCAATGAGCAGTTCTTC
TRBV27	-	-	TRBJ1-3	CASKDWGSGNTIYF	TGTGCCAGCAAGGACTGGGGTTCTGGAAACACCATATATTTT
TRBV3-1	-	many	TRBJ2-7	CASSQDAGPAYEQYF	TGTGCCAGCAGCCAAGATGCCGGGCCTGCCTACGAGCAGTACTTC
TRBV20-1	-	-	TRBJ2-6	CSVPGAGSGANVLTF	TGCAGTGTCCCGGGAGCCGGCTCTGGGGCCAACGTCCTGACTTTC
TRBV2	TRBD1	many	TRBJ2-5	CASSPDREETQYF	TGTGCCAGCAGCCCCGACAGGGAAGAGACCCAGTACTTC
TRBV20-1	-	-	TRBJ1-4	CSASPGQTEKLFF	TGCAGTGCTAGTCCGGGACAAACCGAAAAACTGTTTTTT
TRBV27	-	many	TRBJ1-2	CASSLSMVAANYGYTF	TGTGCCAGCAGTTTATCGATGGTAGCAGCTAACTATGGCTACACCTTC
TRBV28	-	many	TRBJ1-1	CASKGGGANTEAFF	TGTGCCAGCAAGGGTGGGGGGGCCAACACTGAAGCTTTCTTT
TRBV28	-	many	TRBJ1-5	CASSTGGAGNQPQHF	TGTGCCAGCAGTACGGGAGGGGCGGGCAATCAGCCCCAGCATTTT
TRBV7-9	TRBD2	many	TRBJ2-7	CASARGDIRYEQYF	TGTGCCAGCGCCCGGGGGGATATAAGGTACGAGCAGTACTTC
TRBV6-1	-	few	TRBJ2-2	CASSEFIADTGELFF	TGTGCCAGCAGTGAATTTATAGCGGACACCGGGGAGCTGTTTTTT
TRBV12-3/TRBV12-4	TRBD1	few	TRBJ1-5	CASRGGDRAGQPQHF	TGTGCCAGCAGGGGGGGAGACAGGGCCGGTCAGCCCCAGCATTTT
TRBV2	-	many	TRBJ2-7	CASRGGASYEQYF	TGTGCCAGCAGGGGGGGTGCCTCCTACGAGCAGTACTTC
TRBV12-3/TRBV12-4	TRBD1	many	TRBJ2-7	CASSLPGTGGYEQYF	TGTGCCAGCAGTCTACCCGGGACAGGAGGGTACGAGCAGTACTTC
TRBV3-1	-	many	TRBJ1-5	CASSQGYQGGQPQHF	TGTGCCAGCAGCCAAGGATATCAAGGAGGGCAGCCCCAGCATTTT
TRBV11-2	TRBD1	-	TRBJ2-2	CASSPWDSWELFF	TGTGCCAGCAGCCCGTGGGACAGTTGGGAGCTGTTTTTT
TRBV5-6	TRBD2	-	TRBJ2-2	CASSYTSGRDTGELFF	TGTGCCAGCAGTTATACTAGCGGGAGAGACACCGGGGAGCTGTTTTTT
TRBV5-8	-	few	TRBJ2-7	CASSSGGGSEQYF	TGTGCCAGCAGTTCCGGGGGCGGGAGCGAGCAGTACTTC
TRBV20-1	TRBD2	many	TRBJ2-1	CSARDRTSGSYNEQFF	TGCAGTGCTAGAGATCGGACTAGCGGATCCTACAATGAGCAGTTCTTC
TRBV9	-	-	TRBJ1-5	CASSVGFGRQPQHF	TGTGCCAGCAGCGTCGGGTTTGGACGACAGCCCCAGCATTTT
TRBV12-3/TRBV12-4	-	many	TRBJ2-4	CASRRTGTQNIQYF	TGTGCCAGCAGAAGAACCGGGACACAAAACATTCAGTACTTC
TRBV3-1	-	-	TRBJ2-3	CASSRASTDTQYF	TGTGCCAGCAGCCGGGCTAGCACAGATACGCAGTATTTT
TRBV3-1	TRBD1	many	TRBJ1-4	CASSQGRGSKLFF	TGTGCCAGCAGCCAAGGCAGGGGGTCAAAACTGTTTTTT
TRBV11-3	TRBD2	many	TRBJ2-3	CASSRGSGSDTQYF	TGTGCCAGCAGCCGGGGAAGCGGGAGCGATACGCAGTATTTT
TRBV29-1	-	-	TRBJ1-4	CSVAPYSTNEKLFF	TGCAGCGTTGCCCCTTATTCAACTAATGAAAAACTGTTTTTT
TRBV29-1	-	many	TRBJ2-3	CSVEPPTSTDTQYF	TGCAGCGTTGAACCACCTACTAGCACAGATACGCAGTATTTT
TRBV9	TRBD1	-	TRBJ1-2	CASSPTRTGGGYTF	TGTGCCAGCAGCCCCACCCGGACAGGGGGTGGCTACACCTTC
TRBV20-1	-	-	TRBJ1-4	CSATWTADNEKLFF	TGCAGTGCTACCTGGACGGCTGATAATGAAAAACTGTTTTTT